One and the same sample provided the 23 T cell receptor beta chains below, sequenced in a study of cytomegalovirus exposure and HLA in healthy donors. The PCR employed 60 Vbeta primers together with 13 Jbeta primers. Sequenced by immunoSEQ multiplex PCR; TCRdb stores in-frame clones only, minus some. The repertoire holds about 91,000 clones, with around 64% as singletons. Material for sequencing was PBMCs. The receptors originated from a human donor in good health.

CDR3 DNA sequence: TGTGCCAGTAGTATGGTTCTCAGGGGAAATGAGCAGTTCTTC. Protein sequence: CASSMVLRGNEQFF. V gene TRBV19 combines with J gene TRBJ2-1; a weak D match, TRBD1 (6 bases). This CDR3 region has 14 residues. Trimming cost V 3 bases and J 7 bases, with 13 bases left between them. Per germline, CDR1 LNHDA and CDR2 SQIVND (reference sequence).

The chain uses TRBV6-5 and TRBJ2-3, with a weak D call TRBD2 (7 bases). The CDR3 runs 15 residues. Germline V gives CDR1 MNHEY, CDR2 SVGAGI. Trimming left V 6 bases short and J 7 bases short, with 20 bases between. The CDR3 reads CASSPIAGAIHTQYF. DNA for the CDR3: TGTGCCAGCAGCCCCATTGCGGGGGCCATACATACGCAGTATTTT.

There are a few counts of this clone. The V and J genes are TRBV7-6 and TRBJ2-5; 7 bases align to TRBD2. This CDR3 region has 15 residues. J was trimmed by 5 bases and V by 2 bases; bases with no gene match: 8. CDR1 is SGHVS and CDR2 is FNYEAQ in the germline V gene. This CDR3 is CASSLKLAWEETQYF. CDR3 in DNA: TGTGCCAGCAGCTTAAAACTAGCGTGGGAGGAGACCCAGTACTTC.

The genes are TRBV10-1 and TRBJ1-5; 9 nucleotides line up with TRBD1. V lost 5 bases and J lost 2; bases outside the gene matches: 10. Per the germline V gene, CDR1 is WNHNN and CDR2 is SYGVQD (reference sequence). The CDR3 runs 17 residues. CDR3 bases: TGCGCCAGCAGTAACGGGGACAGGGAGGAGGGCAATCAGCCCCAGCATTTT. Protein: CASSNGDREEGNQPQHF.

The J gene is TRBJ1-1, the V gene TRBV15, with D unclear. Deletions cut 0 bases from V and 7 bases from J, with 15 bases between. Germline loops: CDR1 LNHNV, CDR2 YYDKDF (reference sequence). The CDR3 is made up of 15 amino acids. CDR3 nucleotides: TGTGCCACCAGCAGAGAAAAACGAAACATTGATGAAGCTTTCTTT. Protein sequence: CATSREKRNIDEAFF.

This clone has more than one count but fewer than ten. The chain has TRBV5-6 and TRBJ1-2; 8 bases match TRBD1. The germline V gene has CDR1 SGHDT and CDR2 YYEEEE. The CDR3 length is 13 residues. After removal of 5 bases from V and 4 bases from J, the junction contained 4 bases not matched to a gene. CDR3 nucleotides: TGTGCCAGCAGAAACACAGGGGGCTATGGCTACACCTTC. Translated: CASRNTGGYGYTF.

This clone was observed a few times. The V call is TRBV7-3, the J call TRBJ1-5; 7 bases line up with TRBD1. The germline V gene has CDR1 SGHTA and CDR2 FQGTGA. The CDR3 contains 18 residues. V lost 2 bases to trimming and J lost 4 bases; unmatched junction nucleotides: 14. In nucleotides, the CDR3 is TGTGCCAGCAGCTTATTAGACACCAGGGGGAAAAGGAATCAGCCCCAGCATTTT. Its translation is CASSLLDTRGKRNQPQHF.

V and J are TRBV7-9 and TRBJ1-1; a possible D gene is TRBD1 (5 bases). V lost 5 bases, J lost 0 bases, and 13 bases lay in between. The germline gives CDR1 SEHNR, CDR2 FQNEAQ (reference sequence). The CDR3 is made up of 15 amino acids. The CDR3 DNA is TGTGCCAGCAGCCCAGGGCGGGGAATGAACACTGAAGCTTTCTTT. Translating it yields CASSPGRGMNTEAFF.

The V gene is TRBV14, the J gene TRBJ2-6; D may be TRBD1 (5 bases). Trimming left V 4 bases short and J 0 bases short, with 13 bases between. Germline assignment: CDR1 SGHDN and CDR2 FVKESK. CDR3 length: 17 residues. CDR3: CASSPRQFTSGANVLTF. CDR3 DNA: TGTGCCAGCAGCCCTCGACAGTTCACCTCTGGGGCCAACGTCCTGACTTTC. Complete variable domain (other parts from reference TRBV14 and TRBJ2-6): EAGVTQFPSHSVIEKGQTVTLRCDPISGHDNLYWYRRVMGKEIKFLLHFVKESKQDESGMPNNRFLAERTGGTYSTLKVQPAELEDSGVYFCASSPRQFTSGANVLTFGAGSRLTVL.

The chain recombines TRBV10-1 with TRBJ1-1; D remains ambiguous. V was trimmed by 7 bases and J by 4 bases, leaving 13 bases between them. Germline loops: CDR1 WNHNN, CDR2 SYGVQD (reference sequence). CDR3 length: 13 residues. The CDR3 bases are TGCGCCAGCATGGGAGGCAGGCCCACTGAAGCTTTCTTT. The encoded protein is CASMGGRPTEAFF.

The V call is TRBV7-2, the J call TRBJ2-1, with 12 bases matching TRBD2. The J segment lost 7 bases and the V segment lost 3 bases, leaving 7 bases of the junction unmatched. Germline V gene sequence: CDR1 SGHTA, CDR2 FQGNSA. The CDR3 extends over 16 amino acids. Here the CDR3 reads CASSFFTSGGRNEQFF. The CDR3 coding sequence is TGTGCCAGCAGCTTTTTTACTAGCGGGGGGCGGAATGAGCAGTTCTTC.

The chain joins TRBV5-1 to TRBJ2-1; the D gene is possibly TRBD2 (5 bases). Trimming stripped 0 bases from V and 0 bases from J, with 10 bases between. The CDR3 sequence is 16 residues long. Germline V gives CDR1 SGHRS, CDR2 YFSETQ. CDR3 DNA: TGCGCCAGCAGCTTGGGAGGGTCGGGCTCCTACAATGAGCAGTTCTTC. This encodes CASSLGGSGSYNEQFF.

This clone was picked up a small number of times. V and J are TRBV15 and TRBJ1-1; D is possibly TRBD1 (5 bases). The germline V gene has CDR1 LNHNV and CDR2 YYDKDF (reference sequence). The CDR3 contains 13 residues. Deletions cut 1 base from V and 11 bases from J, with 14 bases between. CDR3 nucleotide sequence: TGTGCCACCAGCAGAGTCAGGGCGGGGAAGGCTTTCTTT. Residues: CATSRVRAGKAFF.

The chain couples TRBV30 to TRBJ2-5, with D tentatively TRBD1 (6 bases). Germline V gives CDR1 GTSNPN, CDR2 SVGIG (reference sequence). The CDR3 is 16 amino acids. The V gene lost 2 bases and the J gene lost 2 bases, with 18 bases spanning the gap. The CDR3 sequence is CAWSKGTRQRQETQYF. CDR3 bases: TGTGCCTGGAGTAAAGGGACACGCCAAAGGCAAGAGACCCAGTACTTC.

The chain links TRBV7-3 to TRBJ2-1, with 11 bases lining up with TRBD2. Looked up from germline, CDR1 is SGHTA and CDR2 is FQGTGA. Trimming at V came to 5 bases and at J to 7 bases, leaving 7 bases not matched to a gene. The CDR3 has 15 residues. The CDR3 reads CASSARLAGWNEQFF. The CDR3 DNA reads TGTGCCAGCAGCGCCCGACTAGCGGGGTGGAATGAGCAGTTCTTC.

This rearrangement joins TRBV5-4 to TRBJ1-2, with 9 nucleotides matching TRBD1. The germline gives CDR1 SGHNT, CDR2 YYREEE (reference sequence). The length of the CDR3 is 16 residues. With V trimmed by 4 bases and J by 4 bases, 11 bases remained unmatched. CDR3 residues: CASSLQAGQGLYGYTF. The CDR3 DNA reads TGTGCCAGCAGCCTACAGGCGGGACAGGGACTCTATGGCTACACCTTC.

The chain combines TRBV7-9 with TRBJ2-1; 10 positions agree with TRBD1. The CDR3 runs 15 residues. V gave up 5 bases and J gave up 6 bases; unmatched junction bases: 7. Germline V gene lookup returns CDR1 SEHNR and CDR2 FQNEAQ (reference sequence). The CDR3 nucleotides are TGTGCCAGCAGCCGACCGGGACAGGGGCGCAATGAGCAGTTCTTC. Translation: CASSRPGQGRNEQFF.

This clone was counted a single time. This rearrangement joins TRBV11-3 to TRBJ1-1, with TRBD1 matching 8 bases. CDR3 length: 15 residues. The V gene end was trimmed by 5 bases and the J gene end by 5 bases; junction bases not matched to a gene: 10. The germline CDR1 and CDR2 sequences are SGHNT and YENEEA. CDR3 residues: CASSRARGRGTEAFF. In nucleotides, the CDR3 is TGTGCCAGCAGCCGCGCCAGGGGGCGGGGGACTGAAGCTTTCTTT.

This clone occurred a few times. CDR3 loop: CASRPGGGVYEQYF. The CDR3 coding sequence is TGTGCCAGCAGACCGGGCGGGGGGGTCTACGAGCAGTACTTC. This chain joins TRBV7-2 and TRBJ2-7, with 9 bases fitting TRBD2. Looked up from germline, CDR1 is SGHTA and CDR2 is FQGNSA. After removal of 6 bases from V and 3 bases from J, the junction contained 6 bases not matched to a gene. There are 14 residues in the CDR3.

J is TRBJ2-7 and V is TRBV5-1, with a weak D call TRBD1 (5 bases). The germline V gene encodes CDR1 SGHRS and CDR2 YFSETQ. The ends were cut back, 0 bases at V and 5 bases at J, with 9 bases in the middle. There are 13 residues in the CDR3. DNA for the CDR3: TGCGCCAGCAGCTTGGGCAGGGAAGACGAGCAGTACTTC. It translates to CASSLGREDEQYF.

This clone was observed a handful of times. The rearrangement joins TRBV5-4 to TRBJ2-2, with 14 bases identical to TRBD2. CDR3 size: 16 residues. Germline V gives CDR1 SGHNT, CDR2 YYREEE (reference sequence). The V and J ends lost 4 bases and 7 bases, in that order; junction bases with no gene match: 6. CDR3 protein: CASSPTSGGAFGELFF. The CDR3 nucleotides read TGTGCCAGCAGCCCGACTAGCGGGGGGGCCTTCGGGGAGCTGTTTTTT.

The V gene is TRBV7-3, the J gene TRBJ2-7; no clear D gene. This CDR3 spans 13 amino acids. V dropped 1 base and J dropped 4 bases, with 8 bases sitting between them. The V gene's germline CDR1 is SGHTA and CDR2 FQGTGA. CDR3 nucleotide sequence: TGTGCCAGCAGCTTAAGCCCGAGTTACGAGCAGTACTTC. The encoded protein is CASSLSPSYEQYF.

This clone has just a few counts. The chain uses TRBV29-1 and TRBJ2-5; weak D call: TRBD1 (5 bases). CDR3 length: 14 amino acids. V was cut by 7 bases and J by 4 bases, with 19 bases left in between. CDR1 and CDR2 from the germline V gene are SQVTM and ANQGSEA. The CDR3 DNA sequence: TGCAGCGCCACCGACGTAGGGGTAATAGAGACCCAGTACTTC. This codes for CSATDVGVIETQYF. The full variable domain, rest sourced from reference TRBV29-1 and TRBJ2-5, is SAVISQKPSRDICQRGTSLTIQCQVDSQVTMMFWYRQQPGQSLTLIATANQGSEATYESGFVIDKFPISRPNLTFSTLTVSNMSPEDSSIYLCSATDVGVIETQYFGPGTRLLVL.